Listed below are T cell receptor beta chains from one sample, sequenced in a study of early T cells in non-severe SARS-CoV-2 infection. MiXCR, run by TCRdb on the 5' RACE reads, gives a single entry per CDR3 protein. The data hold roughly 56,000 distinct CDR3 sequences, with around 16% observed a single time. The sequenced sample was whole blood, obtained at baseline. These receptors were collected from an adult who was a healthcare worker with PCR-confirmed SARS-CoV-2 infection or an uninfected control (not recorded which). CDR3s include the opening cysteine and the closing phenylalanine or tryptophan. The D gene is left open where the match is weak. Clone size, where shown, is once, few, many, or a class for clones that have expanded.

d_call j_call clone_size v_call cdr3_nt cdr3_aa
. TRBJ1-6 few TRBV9 TGTGCCAGCAGCGTAGGCCAGGGGCACAATAATTCACCCCTCCACTTT CASSVGQGHNNSPLHF
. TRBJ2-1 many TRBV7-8 TGTGCCAGCAGCTCTATCGTCTTGAATGAGCAGTTCTTC CASSSIVLNEQFF
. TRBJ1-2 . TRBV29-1 TGCAGCGTGCGTGGACTCAGAGGATATGGCTACACCTTC CSVRGLRGYGYTF
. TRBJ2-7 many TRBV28 TGTGCCAGCAGCGTTGGAGGTAGGGCCACCTACGAGCAGTACTTC CASSVGGRATYEQYF
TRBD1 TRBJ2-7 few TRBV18 TGTGCCAGCTCAGCCGGGACAGGGGGCGAGCAGTACTTC CASSAGTGGEQYF
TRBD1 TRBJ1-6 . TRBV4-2 TGTGCCAGCAGAGCTGAAGGGGGCGCGAATTCACCCCTCCACTTT CASRAEGGANSPLHF
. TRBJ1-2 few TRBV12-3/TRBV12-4 TGTGCCAGCACCTTAAGGGGATTTAACTATGGCTACACCTTC CASTLRGFNYGYTF
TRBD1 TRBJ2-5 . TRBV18 TGTGCCAGCTCACCATACAGGGGCCAAGAGACCCAGTACTTC CASSPYRGQETQYF
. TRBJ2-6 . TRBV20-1 TGCAGTGTTCCTTCAGGGGCTGGGGCCAACGTCCTGACTTTC CSVPSGAGANVLTF
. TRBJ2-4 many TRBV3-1 TGTGCCAGCAGCCAGGGTCTAGCCAAAAACATTCAGTACTTC CASSQGLAKNIQYF
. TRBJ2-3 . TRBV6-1 TGTGCCAGCCATCCGGGGGTTGGAGATACGCAGTATTTT CASHPGVGDTQYF
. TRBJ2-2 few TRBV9 TGTGCCACCGAGCTAGCGAACGGGGAGCTGTTTTTT CATELANGELFF
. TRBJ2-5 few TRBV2 TGTGCCAGCGGACGGACAGAAGGTCAAGAGACCCAGTACTTC CASGRTEGQETQYF
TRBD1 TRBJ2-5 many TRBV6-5 TGTGCCAGCAGTTATTCAGGGGGACGTAGCTTGGAGACCCAGTACTTC CASSYSGGRSLETQYF
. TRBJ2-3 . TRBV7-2 TGTGCCAGCAGCTTATGGCGGGACTTATCAGATACGCAGTATTTT CASSLWRDLSDTQYF
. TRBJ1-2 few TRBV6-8 TGTGCCAGCGTGGGAGTTGCTTGCTATGGCTACACCTTC CASVGVACYGYTF
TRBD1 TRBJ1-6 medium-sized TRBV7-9 TGTGCCAGCAGCTTAGGAACTTCCGGGACAGGGGTTTCACCCCTCCACTTT CASSLGTSGTGVSPLHF
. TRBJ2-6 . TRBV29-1 TGCAGCGTCTCCGGTGACTCTGGGGCCAACGTCCTGACTTTC CSVSGDSGANVLTF
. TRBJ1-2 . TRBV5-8 TGTGCCAGCAGCCAAACCGATGTACGTAGCTATGGCTACACCTTC CASSQTDVRSYGYTF
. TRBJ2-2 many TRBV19 TGTGCCAGTAGTATCTTAGGGAACACCGGGGAGCTGTTTTTT CASSILGNTGELFF
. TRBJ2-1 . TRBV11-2 TGTGCCAGCAGCTTGCGACATGAAGAGCAGTTCTTC CASSLRHEEQFF
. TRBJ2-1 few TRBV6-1 TGTGCCAGCAGTGATGAGGGGCGTTATTCCTACAATGAGCAGTTCTTC CASSDEGRYSYNEQFF
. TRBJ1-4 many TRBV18 TGTGCCAGCTCACCAGGGGATAATGAAAAACTGTTTTTT CASSPGDNEKLFF
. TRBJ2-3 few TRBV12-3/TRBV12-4 TGTGCCAGCAGTTTAGATACGCAGTATTTT CASSLDTQYF
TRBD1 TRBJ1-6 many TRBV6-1 TGTGCCAGCAGTGACAGGGGGCATTCACCCCTCCACTTT CASSDRGHSPLHF
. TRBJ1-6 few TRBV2 TGTGCCAGCAGCGTTACAGGGTATTCACCCCTCCACTTT CASSVTGYSPLHF
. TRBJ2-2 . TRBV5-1 TGCGCCAACAGCCCCCGGAGGGCGGCAGGGGAGCTGTTTTTT CANSPRRAAGELFF
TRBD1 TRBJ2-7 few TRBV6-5 TGTGCCAGCAGTTACTCGGGGACAGGGGCCCACGAGCAGTACTTC CASSYSGTGAHEQYF
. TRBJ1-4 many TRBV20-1 TGCAGTGCTCTCCGGGCCCTTAATGAAAAACTGTTTTTT CSALRALNEKLFF
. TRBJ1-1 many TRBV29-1 TGCAGCGTTCAAAGGCCCCTTTCCACTGAAGCTTTCTTT CSVQRPLSTEAFF
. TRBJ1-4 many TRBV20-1 TGCAGTGCTAGAGGAGACGAAAAACTGTTTTTT CSARGDEKLFF
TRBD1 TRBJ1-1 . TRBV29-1 TGCAGCGTTTTCCGGGACAGGGGGAAGTCTGAAGCTTTCTTT CSVFRDRGKSEAFF
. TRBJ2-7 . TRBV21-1 TGTGCCAGCAGCAAAGGTTTTTTCTCCTACGAGCAGTACTTC CASSKGFFSYEQYF
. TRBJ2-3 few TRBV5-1 TGCGCCAGCAGCTTGGACGGCGGTAGCACAGATACGCAGTATTTT CASSLDGGSTDTQYF
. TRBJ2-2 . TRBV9 TGTGCCAGCAGCGTAGTCCCGCGGATGGCCGGGGAGCTGTTTTTT CASSVVPRMAGELFF
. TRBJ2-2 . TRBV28 TGTGCCAGCAGTTTCTTCATGAGATCGGCCGGGGAGCTGTTTTTT CASSFFMRSAGELFF